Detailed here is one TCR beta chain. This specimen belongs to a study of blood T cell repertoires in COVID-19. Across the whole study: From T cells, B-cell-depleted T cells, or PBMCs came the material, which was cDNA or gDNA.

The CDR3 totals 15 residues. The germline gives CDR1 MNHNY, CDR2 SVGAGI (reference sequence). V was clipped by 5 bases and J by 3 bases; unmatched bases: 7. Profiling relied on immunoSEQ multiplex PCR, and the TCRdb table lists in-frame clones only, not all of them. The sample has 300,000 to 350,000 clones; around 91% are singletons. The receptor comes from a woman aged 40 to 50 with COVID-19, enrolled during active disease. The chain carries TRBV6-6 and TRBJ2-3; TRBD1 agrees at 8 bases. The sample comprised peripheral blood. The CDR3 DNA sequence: TGTGCCAGCAGTCCCGGACAGGGTAAGACAGATACGCAGTATTTT. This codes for CASSPGQGKTDTQYF.